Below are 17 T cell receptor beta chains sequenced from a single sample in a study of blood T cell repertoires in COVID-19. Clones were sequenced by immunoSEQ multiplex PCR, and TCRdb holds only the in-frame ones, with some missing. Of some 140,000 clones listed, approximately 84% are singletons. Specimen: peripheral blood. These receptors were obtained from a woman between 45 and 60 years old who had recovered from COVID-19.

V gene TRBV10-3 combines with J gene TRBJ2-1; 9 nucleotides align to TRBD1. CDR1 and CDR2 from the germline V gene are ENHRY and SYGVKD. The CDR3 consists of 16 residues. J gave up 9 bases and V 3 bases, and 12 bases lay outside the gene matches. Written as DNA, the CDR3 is TGTGCCATCAGTGATCCGTTACAGGGGGCTGAAGGTGAGCAGTTCTTC. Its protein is CAISDPLQGAEGEQFF.

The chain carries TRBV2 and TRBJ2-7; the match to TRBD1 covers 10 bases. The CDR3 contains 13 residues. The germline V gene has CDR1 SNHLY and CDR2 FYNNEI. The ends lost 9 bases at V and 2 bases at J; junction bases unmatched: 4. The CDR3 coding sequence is TGTGCCAGTCAAGGACAGGGGGCCTACGAGCAGTACTTC. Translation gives CASQGQGAYEQYF.

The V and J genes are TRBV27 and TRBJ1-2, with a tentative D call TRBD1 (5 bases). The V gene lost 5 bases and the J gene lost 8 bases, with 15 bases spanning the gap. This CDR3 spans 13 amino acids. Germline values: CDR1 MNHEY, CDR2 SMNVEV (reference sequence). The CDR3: CASSTAGMLGYTF. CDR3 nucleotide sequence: TGTGCCAGCAGTACCGCAGGGATGTTAGGCTACACCTTC.

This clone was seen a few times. As DNA, the CDR3 is TGTGCCAGCATAGCCGAGAGTAATCAGCCCCAGCATTTT. Translation gives CASIAESNQPQHF. The chain couples TRBV2 to TRBJ1-5; D unclear. The V end was cut by 7 bases, the J end by 4 bases, with 11 bases between. The CDR3 spans 13 residues. The germline V gene has CDR1 SNHLY and CDR2 FYNNEI. Complete variable domain (other parts from reference TRBV2 and TRBJ1-5): EPEVTQTPSHQVTQMGQEVILRCVPISNHLYFYWYRQILGQKVEFLVSFYNNEISEKSEIFDDQFSVERPDGSNFTLKIRSTKLEDSAMYFCASIAESNQPQHFGDGTRLSIL.

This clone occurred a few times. The CDR3 here is CSVPVTRNEQFF. CDR3 nucleotide sequence: TGCAGCGTTCCGGTGACACGCAATGAGCAGTTCTTC. The chain has TRBV29-1 and TRBJ2-1; D unclear. The CDR3 extends over 12 amino acids. The V gene lost 5 bases and the J gene lost 6 bases, with 11 bases spanning the gap. CDR1 is SQVTM, CDR2 ANQGSEA, per germline.

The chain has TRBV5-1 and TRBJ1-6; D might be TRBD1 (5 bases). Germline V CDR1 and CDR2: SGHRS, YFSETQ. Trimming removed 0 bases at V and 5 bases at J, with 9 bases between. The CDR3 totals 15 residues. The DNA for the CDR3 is TGCGCCAGCAGCTTGGTAGGGGTTGATAATTCACCCCTCCACTTT. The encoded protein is CASSLVGVDNSPLHF.

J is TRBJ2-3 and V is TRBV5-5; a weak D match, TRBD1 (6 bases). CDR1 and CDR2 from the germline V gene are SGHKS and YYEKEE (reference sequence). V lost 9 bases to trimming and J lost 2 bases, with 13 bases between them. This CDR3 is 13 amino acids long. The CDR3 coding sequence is TGTGCCACTACCCAGGGGCCCACAGATACGCAGTATTTT. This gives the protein CATTQGPTDTQYF.

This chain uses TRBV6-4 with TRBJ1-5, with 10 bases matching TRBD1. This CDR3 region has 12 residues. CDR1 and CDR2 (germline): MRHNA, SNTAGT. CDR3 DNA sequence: TGTACAGACAGGGGGCCGGATCAGCCCCAGCATTTT. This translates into CTDRGPDQPQHF.

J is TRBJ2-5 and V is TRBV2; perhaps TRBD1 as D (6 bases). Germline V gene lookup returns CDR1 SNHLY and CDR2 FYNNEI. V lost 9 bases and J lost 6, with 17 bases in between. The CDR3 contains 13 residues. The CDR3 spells CASRTAEGKTQYF. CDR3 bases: TGTGCCAGTCGGACAGCCGAAGGGAAGACCCAGTACTTC.

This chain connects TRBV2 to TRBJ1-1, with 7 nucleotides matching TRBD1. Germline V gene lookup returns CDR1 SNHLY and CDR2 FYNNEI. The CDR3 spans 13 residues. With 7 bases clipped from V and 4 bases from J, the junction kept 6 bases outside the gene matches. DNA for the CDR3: TGTGCCAGCACGCAGGGGGTTGGCACTGAAGCTTTCTTT. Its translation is CASTQGVGTEAFF.

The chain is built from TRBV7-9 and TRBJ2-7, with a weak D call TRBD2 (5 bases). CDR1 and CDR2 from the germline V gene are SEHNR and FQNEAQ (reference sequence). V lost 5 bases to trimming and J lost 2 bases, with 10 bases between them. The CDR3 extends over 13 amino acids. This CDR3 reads CASSEPRAYEQYF. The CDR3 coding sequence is TGTGCCAGCAGCGAACCGAGGGCCTACGAGCAGTACTTC.

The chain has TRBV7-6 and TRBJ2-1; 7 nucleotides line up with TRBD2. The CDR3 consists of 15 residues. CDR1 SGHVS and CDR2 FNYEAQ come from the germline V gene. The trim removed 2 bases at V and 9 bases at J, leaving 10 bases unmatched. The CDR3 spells CASSLLAGVKSEQFF. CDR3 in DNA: TGTGCCAGCAGCTTATTGGCGGGAGTAAAGAGTGAGCAGTTCTTC.

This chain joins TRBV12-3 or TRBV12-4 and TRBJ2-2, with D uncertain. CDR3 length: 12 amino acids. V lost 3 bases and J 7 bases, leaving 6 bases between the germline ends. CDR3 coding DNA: TGTGCCAGCAGTTTTTATCTCGGGGAGCTGTTTTTT. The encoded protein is CASSFYLGELFF.

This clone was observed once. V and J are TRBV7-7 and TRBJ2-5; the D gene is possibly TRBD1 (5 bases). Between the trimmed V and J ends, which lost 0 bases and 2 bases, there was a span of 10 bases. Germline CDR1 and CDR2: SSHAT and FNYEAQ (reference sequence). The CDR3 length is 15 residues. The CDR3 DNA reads TGTGCCAGCAGCTTAGCTTGGACATCACAAGAGACCCAGTACTTC. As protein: CASSLAWTSQETQYF.

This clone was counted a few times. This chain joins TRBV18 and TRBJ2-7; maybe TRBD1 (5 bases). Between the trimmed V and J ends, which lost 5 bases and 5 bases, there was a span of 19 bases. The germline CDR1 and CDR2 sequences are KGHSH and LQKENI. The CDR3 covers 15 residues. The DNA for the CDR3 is TGTGCCAGCTCATCCCTGATAGACAGTTTCAACGAGCAGTACTTC. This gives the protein CASSSLIDSFNEQYF. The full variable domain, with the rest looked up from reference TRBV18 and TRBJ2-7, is NAGVMQNPRHLVRRRGQEARLRCSPMKGHSHVYWYRQLPEEGLKFMVYLQKENIIDESGMPKERFSAEFPKEGPSILRIQQVVRGDSAAYFCASSSLIDSFNEQYFGPGTRLTVT.

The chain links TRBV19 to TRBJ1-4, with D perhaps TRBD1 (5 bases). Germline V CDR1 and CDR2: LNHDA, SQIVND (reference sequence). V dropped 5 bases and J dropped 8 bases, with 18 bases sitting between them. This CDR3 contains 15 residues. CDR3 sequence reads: CASSSRTYSEEKLFF. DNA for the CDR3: TGTGCCAGTAGTTCCCGGACATATTCGGAAGAAAAACTGTTTTTT.

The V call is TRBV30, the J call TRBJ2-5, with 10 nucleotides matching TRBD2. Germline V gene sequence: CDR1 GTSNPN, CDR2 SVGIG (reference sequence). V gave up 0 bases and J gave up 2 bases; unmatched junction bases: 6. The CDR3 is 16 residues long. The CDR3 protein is CAWSVDVLAGQETQYF. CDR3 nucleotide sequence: TGTGCCTGGAGTGTTGATGTACTAGCGGGACAAGAGACCCAGTACTTC.